The present TCR beta chain was sequenced within a study of post-analysis software for immune sequencing data. Study background: Relapsing-remitting, secondary progressive and progressive-relapsing forms of multiple sclerosis all featured among disease courses. Findings and caveats of the study: For normalized Chao1 diversity, multiple sclerosis patients scored significantly lower than controls did. Pronounced co-clustering by F measure was evident among identically batched samples. Included in a set of a handful of TRBV segments more frequent in patients than controls were TRBV5-6, TRBV5-1 and TRBV20-1.

The CDR3 is 17 residues long. The germline CDR1 and CDR2 sequences are WSHSY and SAAADI. V lost 7 bases and J lost 8; bases outside the gene matches: 19. The TCR beta cDNA libraries contained unique molecular identifiers. The source material, roughly 0.9 to 11 million T cells, gave rise to 500,000 or so cDNA molecules. TCRdb ran MiXCR on the PCR reads and lists one entry per CDR3 protein. There are about 560,000 distinct CDR3 sequences in the sample; roughly 47% occur only once, and roughly 1.7% lies in the top ten. This clonotype has only a few counts. Its cognate antigen is unknown. The sequenced material came from blood. V is TRBV10-2 and J is TRBJ2-1, with TRBD2 matching 8 bases. The clonotype originates from a girl aged 5-17 years with multiple sclerosis. Here the CDR3 reads CASTGSSGAGVGDEQFF. The CDR3 DNA reads as TGCGCCAGCACAGGGAGCTCGGGAGCGGGGGTAGGGGATGAGCAGTTCTTC.